This T cell receptor beta chain emerged from a study of blood T cell repertoires in COVID-19. The V gene's germline CDR1 is PRHDT and CDR2 FYEKMQ (reference sequence). The length of the CDR3 is 16 residues. Deletions cut 6 bases from V and 0 bases from J, with 16 bases between. This table comes from immunoSEQ multiplex PCR, and its TCRdb copy is limited to in-frame clones, with some not included. The table shows about 150,000 clones, with about four fifths occurring only once. Sequencing was done on a sample of peripheral blood. The receptor was isolated from a man aged 55-75 years with acute or convalescent COVID-19. The chain joins TRBV13 to TRBJ2-3; possible D gene TRBD2, 6 bases. The CDR3 loop is CASRPPSDFSTDTQYF. As DNA, the CDR3 is TGTGCCAGCAGGCCACCTAGCGACTTTAGCACAGATACGCAGTATTTT. Using reference TRBV13 and TRBJ2-3 for the parts outside the CDR3, the full variable domain is AAGVIQSPRHLIKEKRETATLKCYPIPRHDTVYWYQQGPGQDPQFLISFYEKMQSDKGSIPDRFSAQQFSDYHSELNMSSLELGDSALYFCASRPPSDFSTDTQYFGPGTRLTVL.